A selection of T cell receptor beta chains follows, all from one sample in a study of chemoradiotherapy in HPV16-positive cancers. The assay was immunoSEQ multiplex PCR, and TCRdb's table has in-frame clones only and misses some. The sample consists of approximately 20,000 clones, 70% to 90% of them appearing once. The source was blood, collected from a patient who underwent chemoradiotherapy. These receptors originate from a human donor with HPV-associated anogenital cancer. CDR3s include the opening cysteine and the closing phenylalanine or tryptophan. A D gene is named only where the DNA matches it firmly. A clone size is listed for some rows: how often the clone was seen (once, few, many), or a class if it is expanded.

V	size	J	D	DNA	CDR3
TRBV7-2	-	TRBJ1-1	-	TGTGCCAGCAGCTTAGCTATGGGGAAGGGGACTGAAGCTTTCTTT	CASSLAMGKGTEAFF
TRBV4-1	-	TRBJ1-1	-	TGCGCCAGCAGCCAAGATCTAGGGGGAAGGAGGTCAGTCGCTGAAGCTTTCTTT	CASSQDLGGRRSVAEAFF
TRBV6-1	-	TRBJ2-7	TRBD2	TGTGCCAGCAGGCCTACTAGCGACTCCTCCTACGAGCAGTACTTC	CASRPTSDSSYEQYF
TRBV18	once	TRBJ1-5	TRBD1	TGTGCCAGCTCTAAGGACAGGGTGGGGCAGCCCCAGCATTTT	CASSKDRVGQPQHF
TRBV7-2	-	TRBJ2-7	TRBD2	TGTGCCAGCAGCTCAAGGACTAGCGGCTACGAGCAGTACTTC	CASSSRTSGYEQYF
TRBV7-6	-	TRBJ1-6	-	TGTGCCAGCAGCCCCATAGGGGACACGTCACCCCTCCACTTT	CASSPIGDTSPLHF
TRBV30	-	TRBJ1-4	-	TGTGCCTCAAACCGGGGTAGTGATGAAAAACTGTTTTTT	CASNRGSDEKLFF
TRBV25-1	-	TRBJ2-3	-	TGTGCCAGCAGTCCACTACAGAACGAGGTAACAGATACGCAGTATTTT	CASSPLQNEVTDTQYF
TRBV6-6	-	TRBJ2-3	-	TGTGCCAGCAGACCTCGGGGCACAGATACGCAGTATTTT	CASRPRGTDTQYF
TRBV25-1	-	TRBJ1-2	TRBD1	TGTGCCAGCAGTGAATTTAGTGAATTCACAGGGGAGGGAGGCTACACCTTC	CASSEFSEFTGEGGYTF
TRBV10-3	-	TRBJ2-5	TRBD2	TGTGCCATCAGGGCCGGGACTAGCGGGGGGGCCTCAGAGACCCAGTACTTC	CAIRAGTSGGASETQYF
TRBV7-2	-	TRBJ2-7	TRBD1	TGTGCCAGCAGCCAGACAGGGACGGTGCAGTACTTC	CASSQTGTVQYF
TRBV4-1	-	TRBJ1-5	TRBD1	TGCGCCAGCAGCCGCCACAGGGGAGACAATCAGCCCCAGCATTTT	CASSRHRGDNQPQHF
TRBV18	-	TRBJ1-1	-	TGTGCCAGCTCACCTCAAATGAACACTGAAGCTTTCTTT	CASSPQMNTEAFF
TRBV11-2	-	TRBJ2-7	-	TGTGCCAGCAGCCTAGACCAGGGGAGGATGTACGAGCAGTACTTC	CASSLDQGRMYEQYF
TRBV7-3	-	TRBJ2-3	-	TGTGCCAGCAGCGCAGGGTTGAGCACAGATACGCAGTATTTT	CASSAGLSTDTQYF
TRBV6-5	-	TRBJ2-1	-	TGTGCCAGCAGTGGTGACGTCGAGAGGTACAATGAGCAGTTCTTC	CASSGDVERYNEQFF
TRBV9	-	TRBJ2-3	TRBD2	TGTGCCAGCAGCGTAACTAGCGGGAGAAGAGCAGATACGCAGTATTTT	CASSVTSGRRADTQYF